This T cell receptor beta chain was documented in a study of cytomegalovirus exposure and HLA in healthy donors. The wider study: Early released data comprised some 85 million unique TCRs from HLA-typed donors. Membership in the Caucasian-associated ancestry cluster was found for 75% to 85% of approximately 380 genotyped donors. Study-wide findings and caveats: Some V segments, TRBV6-2 and TRBV6-3 among them, were indistinguishable and were therefore excluded.

The donors gave bone marrow, and they were healthy. CDR3 size: 15 residues. Trimming at V came to 4 bases and at J to 4 bases, leaving 5 bases not matched to a gene. Germline CDR1 is SGHRS and CDR2 is YFSETQ. In the PCR, 60 Vbeta and 13 Jbeta primers were used. The protocol was immunoSEQ multiplex PCR, while the TCRdb copy is restricted to in-frame clones and leaves out a portion. The sample yields approximately 130,000 clones, approximately 85% seen once. Concerning this clone: Its target is not known.

The sequence was collected from a boy aged 10-17 years in good health and CMV-seronegative. The specimen sequenced was PBMCs. V usage is TRBV5-1 and J usage is TRBJ1-4; TRBD1 matches at 9 bases. The DNA for the CDR3 is TGCGCCAGCAGCGATACAGGGGGCGGTAATGAAAAACTGTTTTTT. Protein product: CASSDTGGGNEKLFF.